Listed below are T cell receptor beta chains from one sample, sequenced in a study of T cell responses to AZD1222 COVID-19 vaccine. Generated by immunoSEQ multiplex PCR, the TCRdb table keeps only in-frame clones and is missing some. The table includes approximately 100,000 clones, nearly 90% detected once. This material consisted of peripheral blood, taken on day 0 of MenACWY control vaccination. These receptors all come from an adult in good health. CDR3s include the opening cysteine and the closing phenylalanine or tryptophan.

J: TRBJ1-5
V: TRBV6-5
CDR3: CASSYAGGGQPQHF

J: TRBJ2-3
V: TRBV9
CDR3: CASSPGGADTQYF

J: TRBJ1-2
V: TRBV5-4
CDR3: CASSLGQFYGYTF

J: TRBJ1-1
V: TRBV5-5
CDR3: CASRDPQGGGAFF

J: TRBJ2-3
V: TRBV24-1
CDR3: CATSASGLSTDTQYF

J: TRBJ2-3
V: TRBV3-1/TRBV3-2
CDR3: CASSQGTSGTDTQYF

J: TRBJ1-1
V: TRBV7-2
CDR3: CASSPGLLNTEAFF

J: TRBJ1-2
V: TRBV7-2
CDR3: CASSISAREEGLWGYTF

J: TRBJ2-1
V: TRBV3-1/TRBV3-2
CDR3: CASSQSYHKLGGRSSSYNEQFF

J: TRBJ1-1
V: TRBV28
CDR3: CASRGQDTEAFF

J: TRBJ1-5
V: TRBV15
CDR3: CATSRGDREQPQHF

J: TRBJ2-1
V: TRBV5-1
CDR3: CASSFMGLAGVYNEQFF

J: TRBJ1-1
V: TRBV18
CDR3: CASSGAGVNTEAFF

J: TRBJ2-1
V: TRBV3-1/TRBV3-2
CDR3: CASSQGTRGYNEQFF

J: TRBJ2-2
V: TRBV6-4
CDR3: CASSDSSTTNTGELFF

J: TRBJ1-5
V: TRBV7-2
CDR3: CASSFTGAYSNQPQHF

J: TRBJ1-5
V: TRBV18
CDR3: CASSPGPRSNQPQHF

J: TRBJ1-5
V: TRBV4-2
CDR3: CASSQSGSNQPQHF

J: TRBJ2-7
V: TRBV5-1
CDR3: CASSLYRGGYYEQYF